This record looks at one T cell receptor beta chain sequence and its context. The treatment denotes: roughly 19 received Ad26.COV2.S at low or high dose, single or two shots; several received placebo; per-sample allocation not given. Sampling took place 63 days after the first vaccine or placebo injection. An adult aged 18-55 years in Boston served as the donor. This sample is drawn from a study of Ad26.COV2.S vaccination and SARS-CoV-2 variants. The overall study: Participants got Ad26.COV2.S intramuscularly, once or twice 56 days apart.

Germline V gene lookup returns CDR1 SGDLS and CDR2 YYNGEE. CDR3 length: 15 amino acids. Trimming shortened V by 0 bases and J by 4 bases, and 11 bases separated the two germline ends. The protocol was immunoSEQ multiplex PCR, while the TCRdb copy is restricted to in-frame clones and leaves out a portion. The sample lists about 350,000 clones; 75% to 90% were seen once. This material consisted of peripheral blood, taken in a trial of Ad26.COV2.S vaccine versus placebo. The V gene is TRBV9, the J gene TRBJ1-5; D is possibly TRBD1 (5 bases). The TCR sequence derives from a person aged 18-60 years who received the Ad26.COV2.S COVID-19 vaccine or a placebo. The CDR3 coding sequence is TGTGCCAGCAGCGTAGAAGCGACAGTTAATCAGCCCCAGCATTTT. It specifies CASSVEATVNQPQHF.